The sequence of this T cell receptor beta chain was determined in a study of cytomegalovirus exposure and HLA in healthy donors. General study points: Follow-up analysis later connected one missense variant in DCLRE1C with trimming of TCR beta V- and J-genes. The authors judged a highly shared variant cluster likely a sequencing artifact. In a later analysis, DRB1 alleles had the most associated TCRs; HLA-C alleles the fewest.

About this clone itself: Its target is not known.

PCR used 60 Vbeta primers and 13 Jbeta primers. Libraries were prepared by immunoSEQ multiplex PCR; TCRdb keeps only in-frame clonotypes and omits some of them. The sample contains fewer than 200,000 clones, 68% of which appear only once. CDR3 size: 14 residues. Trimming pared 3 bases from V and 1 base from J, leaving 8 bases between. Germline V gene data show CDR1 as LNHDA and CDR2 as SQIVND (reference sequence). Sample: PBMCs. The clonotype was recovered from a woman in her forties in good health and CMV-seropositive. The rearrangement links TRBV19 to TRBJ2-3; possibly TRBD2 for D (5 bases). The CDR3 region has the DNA TGTGCCAGTAGTATGGGTAGCGGCACAGATACGCAGTATTTT. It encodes CASSMGSGTDTQYF.